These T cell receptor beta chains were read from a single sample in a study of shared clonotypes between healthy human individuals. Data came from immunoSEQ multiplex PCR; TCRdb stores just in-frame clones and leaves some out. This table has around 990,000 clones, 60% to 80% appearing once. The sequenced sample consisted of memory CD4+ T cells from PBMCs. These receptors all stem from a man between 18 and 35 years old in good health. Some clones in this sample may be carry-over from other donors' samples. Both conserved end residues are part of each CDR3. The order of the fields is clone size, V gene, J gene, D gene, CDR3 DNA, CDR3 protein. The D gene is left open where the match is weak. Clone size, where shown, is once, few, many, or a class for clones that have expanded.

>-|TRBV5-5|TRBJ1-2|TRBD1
TGTGCCAGCAGCCAAATAGGGGGCTCGGGCTATGGCTACACCTTC
CASSQIGGSGYGYTF
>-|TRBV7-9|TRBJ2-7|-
TGTGCCAGCAGCTTATGGGTCGAGCAGTACTTC
CASSLWVEQYF
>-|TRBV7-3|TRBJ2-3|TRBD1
TGTGCCAGCAGCTCTAGGAGGGACAGGGGAGATACGCAGTATTTT
CASSSRRDRGDTQYF
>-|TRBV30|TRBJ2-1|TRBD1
TGTGCCTGGAGGCGGGCAGGGGGCAACAATGAGCAGTTCTTC
CAWRRAGGNNEQFF
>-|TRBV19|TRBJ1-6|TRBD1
TGTGCCAGTAGCCCACCAACCGGGACAGGGGTCTCACCCCTCCACTTT
CASSPPTGTGVSPLHF
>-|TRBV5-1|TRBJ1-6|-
TGCGCCAGCAGCCACGGAGTGGAACCTTCACCCCTCCACTTT
CASSHGVEPSPLHF
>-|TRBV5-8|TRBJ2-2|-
TGTGCCAGCAGCTTGGCCTGGCGTCCACTGGGAGCCGGGGAGCTGTTTTTT
CASSLAWRPLGAGELFF
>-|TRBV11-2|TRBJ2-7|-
TGTGCCAGCAGCCCATCTCATACTATGGGAAAACAGTACTTC
CASSPSHTMGKQYF
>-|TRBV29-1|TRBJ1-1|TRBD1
TGCAGCGCCCGCCCACAGGGGATGAACACTGAAGCTTTCTTT
CSARPQGMNTEAFF
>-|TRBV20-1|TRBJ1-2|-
TGCAGTGCTAGATACTATGGCTACACCTTC
CSARYYGYTF
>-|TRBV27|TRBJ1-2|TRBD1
TGTGCCAGCAGTTTCCTTCGAGGACAGGGGGCTAAGGCGTATGGCTACACCTTC
CASSFLRGQGAKAYGYTF
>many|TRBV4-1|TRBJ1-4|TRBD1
TGCGCCAGCAGCCAAGGACAGGGGAATGAAAAACTGTTTTTT
CASSQGQGNEKLFF
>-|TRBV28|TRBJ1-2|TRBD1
TGTGCCAGCAGTTCCAACCAGGGGACAGGGGGCAATTGGTATGGCTACACCTTC
CASSSNQGTGGNWYGYTF
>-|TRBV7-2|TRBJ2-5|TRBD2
TGTGCCAGCAGCCCCTTGGCTAGCGGACAAGAGACCCAGTACTTC
CASSPLASGQETQYF
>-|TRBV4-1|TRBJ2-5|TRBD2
TGCGCCAGCAGCCACGCGGGACTAGCGGGACAAGAGACCCAGTACTTC
CASSHAGLAGQETQYF
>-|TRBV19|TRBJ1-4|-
TGTGCCAGTAGTATAGATCGGAGGGAAACTAATGAAAAACTGTTTTTT
CASSIDRRETNEKLFF
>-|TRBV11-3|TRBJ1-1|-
TGTGCCAGCAGCTTATCCGACCGGGACACTGAAGCTTTCTTT
CASSLSDRDTEAFF
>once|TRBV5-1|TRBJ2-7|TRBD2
TGCGCCAGCAGCCAGGGACTAGCGGGAGCCAACGAGCAGTACTTC
CASSQGLAGANEQYF
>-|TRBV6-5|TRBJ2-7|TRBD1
TGTGCCAGCAGTCGGACAGGGCCCTACGAGCAGTACTTC
CASSRTGPYEQYF
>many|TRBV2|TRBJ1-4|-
TGTGCCAGCAGTCCTAGACAGTTGGAAAAACTGTTTTTT
CASSPRQLEKLFF
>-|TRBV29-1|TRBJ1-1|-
TGCAGCGTTGGAGGTTTTCCCATGAACACTGAAGCTTTCTTT
CSVGGFPMNTEAFF
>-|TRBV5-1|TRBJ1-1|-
TGCGCCAGCAGCTTGACAGGGCGGGGTATGAACACTGAAGCTTTCTTT
CASSLTGRGMNTEAFF
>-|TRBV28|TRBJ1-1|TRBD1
TGTGCCAGCAGTTGGGACAGTAGTATGGCTTTCTTT
CASSWDSSMAFF
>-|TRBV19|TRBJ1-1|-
TGTGCCAGTAGTATCCTACAGGCGCCGAACACTGAAGCTTTCTTT
CASSILQAPNTEAFF
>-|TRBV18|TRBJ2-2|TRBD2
TGTGCCAGCTCACGCCAAGGGACTAGCGGGACCACCGGGGAGCTGTTTTTT
CASSRQGTSGTTGELFF
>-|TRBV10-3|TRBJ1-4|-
TGTGCCATCAGAGGGGGGCAGGATGAAAAACTGTTTTTT
CAIRGGQDEKLFF
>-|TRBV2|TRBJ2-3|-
TGTGCCAGCATGGGGAGGGGGGAAGATACGCAGTATTTT
CASMGRGEDTQYF
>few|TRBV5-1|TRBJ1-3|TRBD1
TGCGCCAGAACCCCAGGGGGAGGAGGAAACACCATATATTTT
CARTPGGGGNTIYF
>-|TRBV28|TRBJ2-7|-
TGTGCCAGCGACCGAAGGAAGATCCCCTACGAGCAGTACTTC
CASDRRKIPYEQYF
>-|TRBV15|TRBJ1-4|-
TGTGCCACCAGCAGGGGGCCCGGGAAAGGGGTCGATGAAAAACTGTTTTTT
CATSRGPGKGVDEKLFF
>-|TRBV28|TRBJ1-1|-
TGTGCCAGCAGTTTAGAATATAAAGCTTTCTTT
CASSLEYKAFF
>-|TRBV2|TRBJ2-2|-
TGTGCCAGCAGGGGAGATCTCAAAAGTGGACACCGGGACACCGGGGAGCTGTTTTTT
CASRGDLKSGHRDTGELFF
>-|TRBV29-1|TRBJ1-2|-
TGCAGCGCCCGGCACCGGGTGGGCGCGAGCTACACCTTT
CSARHRVGASYTF
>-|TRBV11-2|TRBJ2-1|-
TGTGCCAGCAGCCCAACCGGGAGCCCAGGGGAGGAGCAGTTCTTC
CASSPTGSPGEEQFF
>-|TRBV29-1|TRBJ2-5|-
TGCAGCGCAGGACTTCGTCTACAAGAGACCCAGTACTTC
CSAGLRLQETQYF
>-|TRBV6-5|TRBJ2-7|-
TGTGCCAGCAGTTACGGGATTGGGGCCTACGAGCAGTACTTC
CASSYGIGAYEQYF
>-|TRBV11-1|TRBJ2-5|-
TGTGCCAGCAGCTCACAGTCGACAGTAGAAGAGACCCAGTACTTC
CASSSQSTVEETQYF
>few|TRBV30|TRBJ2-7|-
TGTGCCTGGAGTGTAGGGTGGCCAAAGTCCTACGAGCAGTACTTC
CAWSVGWPKSYEQYF
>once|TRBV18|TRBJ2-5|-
TGTGCCAGCTCACCACCGGCTAACCAAGAGACCCAGTACTTC
CASSPPANQETQYF
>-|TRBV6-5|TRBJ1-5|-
TGTGCCAGCAGCACAGCCGCTGGCAATCAGCCCCAGCATTTT
CASSTAAGNQPQHF
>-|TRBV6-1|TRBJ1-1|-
TGTGCCAGCAGTGAATTAGGGACGCGCACTGAAGCTTTCTTT
CASSELGTRTEAFF
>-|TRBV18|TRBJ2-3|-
TGTGCCAGCTCAACAGTCGCAGATACGCAGTATTTT
CASSTVADTQYF
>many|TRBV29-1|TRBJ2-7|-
TGCAGCGCGACCACCCGGGACGATCTATACTTC
CSATTRDDLYF
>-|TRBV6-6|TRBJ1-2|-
TGTGCCAGCAGTTACCTGGGGGCTAACTATGGCTACACCTTC
CASSYLGANYGYTF